This entry describes one T cell receptor (beta chain). The antigen is unknown. The sample comes from a study of shared clonotypes between healthy human individuals. Sequenced by immunoSEQ multiplex PCR; TCRdb stores in-frame clones only, minus some. The profile shows approximately 2.5 million clones, around nine tenths of them singletons. Study-level points and caveats: Researchers sampled blood only, noting tissue repertoires likely differ.

This clonotype was obtained from a man aged 18 to 29 in good health. The sequenced material came from naive CD4+ T cells sorted from blood. Subset reported: CD45RA+ positively selected.

CDR3 amino acids: CASSETTHWEGPGDTEAFF. In DNA, the CDR3 is TGTGCCAGCAGTGAAACGACCCACTGGGAGGGCCCAGGGGACACTGAAGCTTTCTTT. V is TRBV2 and J is TRBJ1-1, with D tentatively TRBD1 (6 bases). The CDR3 contains 19 residues. The germline CDR1 and CDR2 sequences are SNHLY and FYNNEI. V lost 2 bases to trimming and J lost 3 bases, with 25 bases between them.